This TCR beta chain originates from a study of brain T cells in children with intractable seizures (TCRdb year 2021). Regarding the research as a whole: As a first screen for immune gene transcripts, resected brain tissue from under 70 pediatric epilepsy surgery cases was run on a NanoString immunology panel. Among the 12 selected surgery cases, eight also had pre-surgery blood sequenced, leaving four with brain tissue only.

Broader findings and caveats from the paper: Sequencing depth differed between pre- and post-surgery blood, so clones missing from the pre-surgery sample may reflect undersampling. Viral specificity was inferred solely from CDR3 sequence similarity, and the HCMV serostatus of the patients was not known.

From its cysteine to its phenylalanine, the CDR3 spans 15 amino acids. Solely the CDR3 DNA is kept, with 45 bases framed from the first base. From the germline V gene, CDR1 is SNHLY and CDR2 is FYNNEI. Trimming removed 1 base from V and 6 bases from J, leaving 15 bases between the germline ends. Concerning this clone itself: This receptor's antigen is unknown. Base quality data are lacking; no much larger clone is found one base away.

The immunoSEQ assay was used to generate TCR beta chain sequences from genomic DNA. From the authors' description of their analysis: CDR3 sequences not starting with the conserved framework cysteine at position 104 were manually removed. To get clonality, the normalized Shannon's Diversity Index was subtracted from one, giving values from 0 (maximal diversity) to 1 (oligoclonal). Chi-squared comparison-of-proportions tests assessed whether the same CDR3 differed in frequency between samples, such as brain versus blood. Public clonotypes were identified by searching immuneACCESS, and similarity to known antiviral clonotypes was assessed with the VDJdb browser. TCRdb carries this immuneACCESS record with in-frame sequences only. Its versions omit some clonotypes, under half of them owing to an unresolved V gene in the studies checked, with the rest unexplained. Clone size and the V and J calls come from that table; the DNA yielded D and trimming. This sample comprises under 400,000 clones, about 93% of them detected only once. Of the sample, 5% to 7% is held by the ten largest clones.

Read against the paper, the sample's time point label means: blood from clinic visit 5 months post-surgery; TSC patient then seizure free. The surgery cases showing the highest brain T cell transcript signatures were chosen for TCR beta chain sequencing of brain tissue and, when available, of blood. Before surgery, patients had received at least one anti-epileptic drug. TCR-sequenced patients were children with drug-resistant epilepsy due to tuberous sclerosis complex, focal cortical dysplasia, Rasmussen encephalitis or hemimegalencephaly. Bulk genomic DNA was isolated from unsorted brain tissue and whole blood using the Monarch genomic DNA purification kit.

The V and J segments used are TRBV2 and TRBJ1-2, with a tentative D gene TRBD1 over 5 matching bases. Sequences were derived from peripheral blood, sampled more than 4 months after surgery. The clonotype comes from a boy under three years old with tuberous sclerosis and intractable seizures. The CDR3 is CASSEEPRVGDGYTF. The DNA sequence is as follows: TGTGCCAGCAGTGAAGAACCTCGAGTGGGGGATGGCTACACCTTC.